These 15 T cell receptor beta chains came from one sample sequenced in a study of shared clonotypes between healthy human individuals. The repertoire was sequenced with immunoSEQ multiplex PCR; TCRdb's copy has only in-frame clones and lacks some. Among about 1.1 million clones listed, around 82% were seen once. Sample: memory CD4+ T cells from PBMCs. The subset denotes: CD45RA-negative fraction. All receptors derive from a man between 18 and 29 years old in good health. Some clones in this sample may be carry-over from other donors' samples.

The CDR3 DNA sequence: TGTGCCAGCAGCGTAGGTCCGGGGGACATTCAGTACTTC. This sequence encodes CASSVGPGDIQYF. This rearrangement joins TRBV9 to TRBJ2-4, with D possibly TRBD2 on 6 matching bases. The CDR3 consists of 13 residues. The V end lost 0 bases, the J end lost 8 bases, and 9 bases lay between the germline ends. Germline V lookup: CDR1 SGDLS, CDR2 YYNGEE.

This clone was counted a single time. The V and J genes are TRBV7-3 and TRBJ2-1, with D tentatively TRBD2 (7 bases). V was trimmed by 8 bases and J by 6 bases, leaving 17 bases between them. CDR3 size: 14 residues. Per germline, CDR1 SGHTA and CDR2 FQGTGA. In DNA, the CDR3 is TGTGCCAGCCGCCGAGGGGGGGCCGGCAATGAGCAGTTCTTC. Translating it yields CASRRGGAGNEQFF.

This chain joins TRBV2 and TRBJ1-1; D might be TRBD1 (5 bases). The CDR3 spans 14 residues. Germline V gene sequence: CDR1 SNHLY, CDR2 FYNNEI. With 6 bases removed from V and 2 bases from J, the gap between germline ends came to 13 bases. The DNA for the CDR3 is TGTGCCAGCAGGAGAACACAGGTTAACACTGAAGCTTTCTTT. This encodes CASRRTQVNTEAFF.

The rearrangement uses TRBV5-1 and TRBJ1-1; D uncertain. Between the trimmed V and J ends, which lost 0 bases and 5 bases, there was a span of 8 bases. CDR1 and CDR2 from the germline V gene are SGHRS and YFSETQ. The CDR3 contains 13 residues. The CDR3 DNA follows: TGCGCCAGCAGCTTGGCCCTCGGAACTGAAGCTTTCTTT. As protein: CASSLALGTEAFF.

The chain employs TRBV6-1 and TRBJ2-7; the match to TRBD1 covers 9 bases. This CDR3 comprises 15 residues. Germline V lookup: CDR1 MNHNS, CDR2 SASEGT. Losses at the gene ends were 0 bases for V and 5 bases for J; bases not matched to a gene: 5. As DNA, the CDR3 is TGTGCCAGCAGTGAAGCTGGACAGGGGTTCCACGAGCAGTACTTC. Encoded protein: CASSEAGQGFHEQYF.

The V gene is TRBV2, the J gene TRBJ1-2; D uncertain. The CDR3 loop spans 11 amino acids. Germline assignment: CDR1 SNHLY and CDR2 FYNNEI. The V end was cut by 4 bases, the J end by 3 bases, with 3 bases between. The CDR3 sequence: CASSVDYGYTF. CDR3 DNA: TGTGCCAGCAGTGTAGACTATGGCTACACCTTC.

A remark on this clone: Since a much larger clone is just one base distant, this may be a read error. The CDR3 coding sequence is TGTGCCAGCAGCTTAGCTGGAAACACCATATATTTT. As protein: CASSLAGNTIYF. The chain couples TRBV11-1 to TRBJ1-3; D remains ambiguous. Germline loops: CDR1 SGHAT, CDR2 FQDESV (reference sequence). Trimming cost V 0 bases and J 3 bases, with 0 bases left between them. This CDR3 has 12 amino acids.

CDR3 in amino acids: CASSPQSDHQETQYF. Written as DNA, the CDR3 is TGTGCCAGCAGCCCTCAATCGGACCATCAAGAGACCCAGTACTTC. V and J are TRBV9 and TRBJ2-5; D unclear. V was shortened by 4 bases and J by 2 bases, with 15 bases between the two germline ends. The CDR3 is 15 amino acids. Germline V CDR1 and CDR2: SGDLS, YYNGEE.

In the case of this clone: Given a far larger clone just one base away, this is likely a sequencing read error. The chain has TRBV6-5 and TRBJ1-1; no definite D call. CDR3 size: 16 residues. The V end lost 0 bases, the J end lost 0 bases, and 11 bases lay between the germline ends. Germline V gene sequence: CDR1 MNHEY, CDR2 SVGAGI. The DNA for the CDR3 is TGTGCCAGCAGTTACTCGAGGGCGAGGATGAACACTGAAGCTTTCTTT. It is translated as CASSYSRARMNTEAFF.

This clone was found many times. This chain connects TRBV5-1 to TRBJ1-4; D unclear. The V end was cut by 2 bases, the J end by 6 bases, with 11 bases between. The CDR3 loop spans 14 amino acids. The germline V gene has CDR1 SGHRS and CDR2 YFSETQ. The CDR3 protein is CASSFDWQDEKLFF. In nucleotides, the CDR3 is TGCGCCAGCAGCTTTGATTGGCAGGATGAAAAACTGTTTTTT.

The chain carries TRBV7-2 and TRBJ2-5; D unclear. The CDR3 runs to 15 residues. V was clipped by 0 bases and J by 1 base, with 9 bases between them. Germline V gives CDR1 SGHTA, CDR2 FQGNSA. CDR3 sequence (DNA): TGTGCCAGCAGCTTAGCGTCCAGCTTCCAAGAGACCCAGTACTTC. This encodes CASSLASSFQETQYF.

V is TRBV28 and J is TRBJ1-3; the D is unclear. CDR1 and CDR2 from the germline V gene are MDHEN and SYDVKM. The V end was cut by 4 bases, the J end by 10 bases, with 11 bases between. The CDR3 spans 12 residues. The DNA of the CDR3 is TGTGCCAGCAGTTCTAACCCGAGGACCATATATTTT. It translates to CASSSNPRTIYF.

The chain has TRBV28 and TRBJ2-6, with a weak D call TRBD2 (6 bases). The CDR3 covers 16 residues. CDR1 is MDHEN, CDR2 SYDVKM, per germline. The V end lost 7 bases, the J end lost 4 bases, and 17 bases lay between the germline ends. The DNA for the CDR3 is TGTGCCAGCAACCCCCCCGGGGGTACCGGGGCCAACGTCCTGACTTTC. Its translation: CASNPPGGTGANVLTF. The variable domain in full, completed from reference TRBV28 and TRBJ2-6, reads DVKVTQSSRYLVKRTGEKVFLECVQDMDHENMFWYRQDPGLGLRLIYFSYDVKMKEKGDIPEGYSVSREKKERFSLILESASTNQTSMYLCASNPPGGTGANVLTFGAGSRLTVL.

This chain links TRBV5-1 with TRBJ2-7, with D unresolved. This CDR3 has 14 residues. In germline, CDR1 is SGHRS, CDR2 YFSETQ. V was clipped by 0 bases and J by 2 bases, with 9 bases between them. The CDR3 sequence is CASSLASQPYEQYF. In DNA form, the CDR3 reads TGCGCCAGCAGCTTGGCGTCTCAGCCCTACGAGCAGTACTTC. Together with reference TRBV5-1 and TRBJ2-7, the CDR3 gives the full variable domain: KAGVTQTPRYLIKTRGQQVTLSCSPISGHRSVSWYQQTPGQGLQFLFEYFSETQRNKGNFPGRFSGRQFSNSRSEMNVSTLELGDSALYLCASSLASQPYEQYFGPGTRLTVT.

Concerning this clone: A much larger clone differs from this one at a single base, so this may be a read error. The same CDR3 also results from other DNA sequences found in this sample. The rearrangement links TRBV7-3 to TRBJ2-3, with TRBD2 matching 7 bases. Trimming removed 2 bases from V and 4 bases from J; junction bases left unmatched: 0. Looked up from germline, CDR1 is SGHTA and CDR2 is FQGTGA. CDR3 length: 13 residues. CDR3 sequence reads: CASSLGGADTQYF. The CDR3 DNA reads as TGTGCCAGCAGCTTAGGGGGGGCAGATACGCAGTATTTT.